This T cell receptor (beta chain) was captured in a study of radiation and T cells in renal cell carcinoma. General study findings and limits: Top tumor clonotypes rose in blood 2 weeks post-radiation, then contracted. Dominant CDR3 motifs occupied more repertoire in irradiated than control tumors.

The CDR3 is 13 residues long. CDR1 SEHNR and CDR2 FQNEAQ come from the germline V gene (reference sequence). Trimming at V came to 5 bases and at J to 4 bases, leaving 2 bases not matched to a gene. To note about this clone: Antigen: not known.

Documented treatment: 15 Gy SBRT to primary tumor, nephrectomy 4 weeks later. Nephrectomy followed 15 Gy stereotactic body radiation by 4 weeks. The patient's renal cell carcinoma had clear cell pathology. The protocol was immunoSEQ multiplex PCR, while the TCRdb copy is restricted to in-frame clones and leaves out a portion. Of around 20,000 clones in the sample, 47% were seen once. This TCR was sampled from a woman between 45 and 60 years old with renal cell carcinoma. Sequenced here: tumor tissue, sampled from a patient whose treatment included radiotherapy and nephrectomy. The genes are TRBV7-9 and TRBJ2-1; 7 nucleotides align to TRBD1. The CDR3 DNA sequence: TGTGCCAGCAGCGGGGGACAGTACAATGAGCAGTTCTTC. Amino acid sequence: CASSGGQYNEQFF. Supplemented by reference TRBV7-9 and TRBJ2-1, the full variable domain reads DTGVSQNPRHKITKRGQNVTFRCDPISEHNRLYWYRQTLGQGPEFLTYFQNEAQLEKSRLLSDRFSAERPKGSFSTLEIQRTEQGDSAMYLCASSGGQYNEQFFGPGTRLTVL.